Listed here are 20 T cell receptor beta chains from one sample, sequenced in a study of OX40 agonist ivuxolimab in advanced cancers. Generated by immunoSEQ multiplex PCR, the TCRdb table keeps only in-frame clones and is missing some. The table shows 60,000 to 90,000 clones, with around 85% occurring only once. Material: CD4+ or CD8+ T cells sorted from blood, obtained in a trial of the OX40 agonist ivuxolimab. The receptors shown here come from an adult with an advanced solid tumor such as melanoma, head and neck, liver or kidney cancer.

This chain uses TRBV5-6 with TRBJ2-5, with D possibly TRBD2 on 6 matching bases. This CDR3 contains 14 residues. V was clipped by 3 bases and J by 1 base, with 10 bases between them. Germline CDR1 reads SGHDT; CDR2 reads YYEEEE. CDR3 nucleotides: TGTGCCAGCAGCTCACCCGGGGGCCAAGAGACCCAGTACTTC. Amino acids: CASSSPGGQETQYF.

The V and J genes are TRBV14 and TRBJ2-7; 15 bases line up with TRBD2. V lost 1 base to trimming and J lost 9 bases; unmatched junction nucleotides: 7. The CDR3 spans 16 residues. Germline lookup yields CDR1 SGHDN and CDR2 FVKESK. The CDR3 protein is CASSQVGLAGGPRQYF. CDR3 DNA sequence: TGTGCCAGCAGCCAAGTCGGACTAGCGGGAGGGCCGCGGCAGTACTTC.

V usage is TRBV30 and J usage is TRBJ1-3, with 12 bases aligning to TRBD1. The germline V gene encodes CDR1 GTSNPN and CDR2 SVGIG (reference sequence). The CDR3 loop spans 14 amino acids. Trimming cost V 3 bases and J 5 bases; bases outside gene matches: 2. CDR3: CAWSWDRGRNTIYF. The CDR3 DNA is TGTGCCTGGAGCTGGGACAGGGGGCGAAACACCATATATTTT.

This sequence joins TRBV30 and TRBJ2-6; TRBD1 or TRBD2 may be the D gene (5 bases each). V was pared by 2 bases and J by 3 bases, with 11 bases between. Germline CDR1 GTSNPN, CDR2 SVGIG (reference sequence). The CDR3 is 15 amino acids. CDR3 coding DNA: TGTGCCTGGAGTCTCGGGGCTGGTGGGGCCAACGTCCTGACTTTC. As protein: CAWSLGAGGANVLTF.

This chain links TRBV7-3 with TRBJ2-5; 9 positions match TRBD1. The germline V gene encodes CDR1 SGHTA and CDR2 FQGTGA. The CDR3 runs to 16 residues. V gave up 5 bases and J gave up 1 base; unmatched junction bases: 8. The CDR3 region has the DNA TGTGCCAGCAGCCCAGTCGGACAGGGGTTCCAAGAGACCCAGTACTTC. Its protein product is CASSPVGQGFQETQYF.

In nucleotides, the CDR3 is TGTGCCAGCAGTCTCCGAAACAGGGGGCGCCGAACCACTGAAGCTTTCTTT. It codes for CASSLRNRGRRTTEAFF. This chain joins TRBV27 and TRBJ1-1; 9 bases fit TRBD1. From germline, CDR1 is MNHEY and CDR2 SMNVEV (reference sequence). The CDR3 totals 17 residues. J was trimmed by 4 bases and V by 5 bases; bases with no gene match: 14.

Turning to this clone: The sample has other DNA sequences that encode this CDR3 too. This chain connects TRBV18 to TRBJ2-5; D is uncertain. This CDR3 is 13 amino acids long. Germline V gives CDR1 KGHSH, CDR2 LQKENI. Between the trimmed V and J ends, which lost 2 bases and 4 bases, there was a span of 8 bases. The DNA of the CDR3 is TGTGCCAGCTCACCAGGGTTGGGAGAGACCCAGTACTTC. It encodes CASSPGLGETQYF.

CDR3 sequence: CASSVEDRGAYEQYF. The CDR3 DNA is TGTGCCAGCAGCGTAGAGGACAGGGGGGCCTACGAGCAGTACTTC. The genes are TRBV9 and TRBJ2-7, with 10 bases that match TRBD1. CDR1 and CDR2 from the germline V gene are SGDLS and YYNGEE. The CDR3 has 15 amino acids. Trimming cost V 0 bases and J 2 bases; bases outside gene matches: 2.

V usage is TRBV7-9 and J usage is TRBJ1-1; perhaps TRBD1 as D (6 bases). The CDR3 is 16 amino acids. CDR1 and CDR2 from the germline V gene are SEHNR and FQNEAQ (reference sequence). Trimming removed 5 bases at V and 5 bases at J, with 21 bases between. The chain's CDR3 is CASSPEIGRGGTEAFF. CDR3 DNA: TGTGCCAGCAGCCCAGAGATCGGGAGGGGGGGGACTGAAGCTTTCTTT. The full variable domain, completed using reference TRBV7-9 and TRBJ1-1, is DTGVSQNPRHKITKRGQNVTFRCDPISEHNRLYWYRQTLGQGPEFLTYFQNEAQLEKSRLLSDRFSAERPKGSFSTLEIQRTEQGDSAMYLCASSPEIGRGGTEAFFGQGTRLTVV.

This clone has just a few counts. In DNA, the CDR3 is TGTGCCAGCAGCTTTAGACAGGGGTCATTCCAAGAGACCCAGTACTTC. It encodes CASSFRQGSFQETQYF. The chain couples TRBV5-6 to TRBJ2-5, with 8 bases that match TRBD1. The CDR3 has 16 amino acids. Germline V gene data show CDR1 as SGHDT and CDR2 as YYEEEE. V gave up 2 bases and J gave up 1 base; unmatched junction bases: 7.

The chain employs TRBV19 and TRBJ2-7; TRBD2 agrees at 8 bases. The CDR3 length is 15 residues. V lost 4 bases to trimming and J lost 4 bases; unmatched junction nucleotides: 9. Germline CDR1 and CDR2: LNHDA and SQIVND (reference sequence). Here the CDR3 reads CASSTSSGSEYEQYF. In nucleotides, the CDR3 is TGTGCCAGTAGTACTTCTAGCGGGTCAGAATACGAGCAGTACTTC.

CDR3 in amino acids: CASSTTEEAKLFF. CDR3 DNA: TGTGCCAGCAGTACGACAGAGGAAGCAAAACTGTTTTTT. The chain employs TRBV6-6 and TRBJ1-4, with D perhaps matching TRBD1 (5 bases). Germline CDR1 and CDR2: MNHNY and SVGAGI (reference sequence). This CDR3 spans 13 amino acids. V was trimmed by 5 bases and J by 10 bases, leaving 14 bases between them.

As to this clone: Germline and junction disagree at one end, which may indicate a read error. The rearrangement joins TRBV5-1 to TRBJ2-1, with TRBD1 as a possible D gene (5 bases). Germline CDR1 SGHRS, CDR2 YFSETQ. This CDR3 region has 15 residues. The DNA of the CDR3 is TGCGCCAACAGCTTGGGGCTCCTCCCTAACAATGAGCAGTTCTTC. Amino acid sequence: CANSLGLLPNNEQFF.

This clone is a singleton in its sample. This rearrangement joins TRBV10-3 to TRBJ2-7; D unresolved. The CDR3 loop spans 12 amino acids. Trimming removed 4 bases from V and 3 bases from J, with 7 bases in between. Germline assignment: CDR1 ENHRY and CDR2 SYGVKD. The CDR3 DNA sequence: TGTGCCATCAGTGCCGCAGGCTACGAGCAGTACTTC. Translating it yields CAISAAGYEQYF.

This clone was picked up one time. The chain links TRBV27 to TRBJ1-2, with D possibly matching TRBD1 (6 bases). The CDR3 is made up of 13 amino acids. Between the trimmed V and J ends, which lost 6 bases and 3 bases, there was a span of 11 bases. Germline V CDR1 and CDR2: MNHEY, SMNVEV (reference sequence). The DNA for the CDR3 is TGTGCCAGCAGCTCGGGACATCACTATGGCTACACCTTC. Its protein product is CASSSGHHYGYTF.

J is TRBJ1-5 and V is TRBV19; possible D gene TRBD1, 6 bases. This CDR3 comprises 16 residues. The V gene's germline CDR1 is LNHDA and CDR2 SQIVND (reference sequence). Trimming removed 6 bases at V and 0 bases at J, with 15 bases between. DNA for the CDR3: TGTGCCAGTAGCAGGGGAGTAGGGCATAGCAATCAGCCCCAGCATTTT. Translated, it gives CASSRGVGHSNQPQHF. The variable domain in full, completed from reference TRBV19 and TRBJ1-5, reads DGGITQSPKYLFRKEGQNVTLSCEQNLNHDAMYWYRQDPGQGLRLIYYSQIVNDFQKGDIAEGYSVSREKKESFPLTVTSAQKNPTAFYLCASSRGVGHSNQPQHFGDGTRLSIL.

This sequence joins TRBV11-2 and TRBJ2-1, with 15 bases identical to TRBD2. There are 18 residues in the CDR3. Trimming removed 3 bases from V and 0 bases from J; junction bases left unmatched: 3. The V gene's germline CDR1 is SGHAT and CDR2 FQNNGV. Written as DNA, the CDR3 is TGTGCCAGCAGCTTGGGACTAGCGGGGGGACCCTCCTACAATGAGCAGTTCTTC. Its protein is CASSLGLAGGPSYNEQFF.

The J gene is TRBJ2-7, the V gene TRBV18, with no clear D. The germline gives CDR1 KGHSH, CDR2 LQKENI. The CDR3 length is 15 residues. Trimming took 3 bases from V and 2 from J, leaving 14 bases between them. The CDR3 region is CASSPTLAVAYEQYF. CDR3 coding DNA: TGTGCCAGCTCACCCACCTTGGCGGTAGCCTACGAGCAGTACTTC. Together with reference TRBV18 and TRBJ2-7, the CDR3 gives the full variable domain: NAGVMQNPRHLVRRRGQEARLRCSPMKGHSHVYWYRQLPEEGLKFMVYLQKENIIDESGMPKERFSAEFPKEGPSILRIQQVVRGDSAAYFCASSPTLAVAYEQYFGPGTRLTVT.

V and J are TRBV4-1 and TRBJ1-1, with TRBD1 matching over 7 bases. CDR1 and CDR2 from the germline V gene are MGHRA and YSYEKL. The CDR3 is 17 amino acids. Trimming took 0 bases from V and 5 from J; bases not matched to a gene: 12. The CDR3 sequence: CASSQDPRQGSSTEAFF. Written as DNA, the CDR3 is TGCGCCAGCAGCCAAGATCCGAGACAGGGAAGTAGTACTGAAGCTTTCTTT.

The chain uses TRBV18 and TRBJ2-1; 11 bases align to TRBD2. This CDR3 is 17 amino acids long. V was pared by 4 bases and J by 4 bases, with 9 bases of the junction left unmatched. The V gene's germline CDR1 is KGHSH and CDR2 LQKENI. The CDR3 sequence: CASSRLAGGPGYNEQFF. In DNA, the CDR3 is TGTGCCAGCTCACGTCTAGCGGGAGGCCCGGGGTACAATGAGCAGTTCTTC.